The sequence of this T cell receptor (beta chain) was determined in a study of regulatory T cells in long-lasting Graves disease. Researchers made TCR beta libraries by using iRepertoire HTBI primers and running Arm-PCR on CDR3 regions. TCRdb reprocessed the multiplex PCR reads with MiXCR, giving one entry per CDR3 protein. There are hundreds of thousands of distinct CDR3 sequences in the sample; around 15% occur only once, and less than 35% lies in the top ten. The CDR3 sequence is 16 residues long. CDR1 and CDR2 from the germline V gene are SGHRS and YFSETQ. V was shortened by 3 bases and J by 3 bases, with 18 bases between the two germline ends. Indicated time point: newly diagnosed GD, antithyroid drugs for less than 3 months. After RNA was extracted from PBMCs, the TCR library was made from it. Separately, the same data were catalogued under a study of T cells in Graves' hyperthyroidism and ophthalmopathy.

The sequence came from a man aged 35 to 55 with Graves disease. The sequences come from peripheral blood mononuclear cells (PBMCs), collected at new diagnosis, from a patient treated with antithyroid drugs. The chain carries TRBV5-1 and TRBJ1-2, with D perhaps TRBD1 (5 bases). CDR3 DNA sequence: TGCGCCAGCAGCTACCAAGGAACCGGGACGGACTATGGCTACACCTTC. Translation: CASSYQGTGTDYGYTF.